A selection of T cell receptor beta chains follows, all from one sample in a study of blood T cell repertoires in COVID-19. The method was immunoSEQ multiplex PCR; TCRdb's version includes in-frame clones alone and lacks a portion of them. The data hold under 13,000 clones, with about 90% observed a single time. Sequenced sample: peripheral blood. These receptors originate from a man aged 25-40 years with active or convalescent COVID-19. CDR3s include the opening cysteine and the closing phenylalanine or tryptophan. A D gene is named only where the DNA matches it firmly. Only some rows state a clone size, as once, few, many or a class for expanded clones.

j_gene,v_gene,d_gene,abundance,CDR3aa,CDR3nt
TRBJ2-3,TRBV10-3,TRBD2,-,CAISDGGGPYSSTDTQYF,TGTGCCATCAGTGACGGCGGGGGGCCATATTCTAGCACAGATACGCAGTATTTT
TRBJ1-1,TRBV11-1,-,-,CASSLGVTGTSTEAFF,TGTGCCAGCAGCTTAGGCGTAACCGGGACTTCCACTGAAGCTTTCTTT
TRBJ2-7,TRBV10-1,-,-,CASSDGGNPYEQYF,TGCGCCAGCAGTGATGGGGGGAACCCCTACGAGCAGTACTTC
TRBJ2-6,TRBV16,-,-,CASSQSAESSFSF,TGTGCCAGCAGCCAATCTGCTGAGAGTTCCTTTTCTTTC
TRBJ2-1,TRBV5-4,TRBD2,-,CASNDGTSGGYNEQFF,TGTGCCAGCAACGATGGGACTAGCGGGGGATACAATGAGCAGTTCTTC
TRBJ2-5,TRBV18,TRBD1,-,CASSPLVGGVETQYF,TGTGCCAGCTCACCACTGGTAGGGGGCGTTGAGACCCAGTACTTC
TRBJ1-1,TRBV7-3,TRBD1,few,CASSFTGDSNTEAFF,TGTGCCAGCAGCTTCACAGGGGACTCGAACACTGAAGCTTTCTTT
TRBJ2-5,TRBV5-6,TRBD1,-,CASSSTGGRTQYF,TGTGCCAGCAGCTCGACAGGGGGTCGGACCCAGTACTTC
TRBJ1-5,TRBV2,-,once,CASSDAYSNQPQHF,TGTGCCAGCAGTGACGCCTATAGCAATCAGCCCCAGCATTTT
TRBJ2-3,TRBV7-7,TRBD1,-,CASSLGTGTDTQYF,TGTGCCAGCAGCTTAGGGACAGGGACGGATACGCAGTATTTT
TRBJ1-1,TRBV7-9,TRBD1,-,CASSPPGQATNTEAFF,TGTGCCAGCAGCCCCCCGGGACAGGCTACGAACACTGAAGCTTTCTTT
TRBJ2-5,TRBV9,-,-,CASSVAGGPWETQYF,TGTGCCAGCAGCGTAGCGGGGGGCCCATGGGAGACCCAGTACTTC
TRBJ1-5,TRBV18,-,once,CASSQGWGVNQPQHF,TGTGCCAGCTCCCAGGGTTGGGGCGTTAATCAGCCCCAGCATTTT
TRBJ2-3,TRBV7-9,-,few,CASSLVTGTGADTQYF,TGTGCCAGCAGCTTAGTGACAGGAACCGGGGCAGATACGCAGTATTTT
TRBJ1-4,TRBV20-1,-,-,CSASAPPGEKLFF,TGCAGTGCTAGTGCTCCCCCAGGGGAAAAACTGTTTTTT
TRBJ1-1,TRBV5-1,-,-,CASKFRGDTEAFF,TGCGCCAGCAAATTCAGGGGAGACACTGAAGCTTTCTTT
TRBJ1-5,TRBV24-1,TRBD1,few,CATGTGVNQPQHF,TGTGCCACAGGGACAGGGGTGAATCAGCCCCAGCATTTT
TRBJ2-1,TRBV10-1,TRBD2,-,CASSDYGLAGGRSYNEQFF,TGCGCCAGCAGTGATTACGGACTAGCGGGGGGTCGCTCCTACAATGAGCAGTTCTTC
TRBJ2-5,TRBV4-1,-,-,CASSQGGGYQETQYF,TGCGCCAGCAGCCAAGGTGGCGGGTACCAAGAGACCCAGTACTTC
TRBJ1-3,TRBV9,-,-,CASSVGAGFAGNTIYF,TGTGCCAGCAGCGTAGGGGCAGGGTTCGCTGGAAACACCATATATTTT
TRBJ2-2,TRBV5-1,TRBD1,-,CASSPYTGGTGELFF,TGCGCCAGCAGCCCATATACAGGGGGGACCGGGGAGCTGTTTTTT
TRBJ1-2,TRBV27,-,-,CASSLWEPFEKNGYTF,TGTGCCAGCAGTTTATGGGAGCCTTTTGAGAAAAATGGCTACACCTTC
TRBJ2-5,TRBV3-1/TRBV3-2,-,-,CASSQSHGQETQYF,TGTGCCAGCAGCCAATCTCACGGTCAAGAGACCCAGTACTTC
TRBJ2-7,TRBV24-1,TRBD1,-,CATSDGDRAEQYF,TGTGCCACCAGTGACGGTGACAGGGCCGAGCAGTACTTC
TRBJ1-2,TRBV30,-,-,CAWSSGGQGYTF,TGTGCCTGGAGTTCGGGGGGGCAAGGCTACACCTTC
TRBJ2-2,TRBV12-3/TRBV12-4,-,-,CASRMGRSGELFF,TGTGCCAGCAGAATGGGCCGGTCCGGGGAGCTGTTTTTT
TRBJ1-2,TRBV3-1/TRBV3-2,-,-,CASSQDPDSPRGYTF,TGTGCCAGCAGCCAAGACCCCGACAGCCCCCGGGGCTACACCTTC
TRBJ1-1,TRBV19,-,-,CASSIEQPHAEAFF,TGTGCCAGTAGTATAGAACAGCCCCACGCTGAAGCTTTCTTT
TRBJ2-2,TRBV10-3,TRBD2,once,CATVAGGNTNTGELFF,TGTGCCACCGTAGCGGGGGGGAACACGAACACCGGGGAGCTGTTTTTT
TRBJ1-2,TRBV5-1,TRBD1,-,CASSLVGTDNGYTF,TGCGCCAGCAGCTTGGTAGGGACAGATAATGGCTACACCTTC
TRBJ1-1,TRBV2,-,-,CASSEQQGWTEAFF,TGTGCCAGCAGTGAGCAACAGGGATGGACTGAAGCTTTCTTT
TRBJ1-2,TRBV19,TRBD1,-,CASSIPRDRGMNNYGYTF,TGTGCCAGTAGTATACCCCGAGACAGGGGTATGAACAACTATGGCTACACCTTC
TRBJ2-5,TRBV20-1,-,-,CSAVTAETQYF,TGCAGTGCTGTGACAGCGGAGACCCAGTACTTC
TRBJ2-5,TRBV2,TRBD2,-,CASSEGWGGQETQYF,TGTGCCAGCAGTGAAGGGTGGGGGGGCCAAGAGACCCAGTACTTC
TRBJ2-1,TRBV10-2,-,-,CASRTEHYNEQFF,TGCGCCAGCAGAACAGAACACTACAATGAGCAGTTCTTC
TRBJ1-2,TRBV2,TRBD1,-,CASRRTGGDYGYTF,TGTGCCAGCAGAAGGACAGGGGGGGACTATGGCTACACCTTC
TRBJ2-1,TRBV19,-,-,CASTVGSAGSNEQFF,TGTGCCAGTACGGTTGGGTCCGCGGGGTCCAATGAGCAGTTCTTC
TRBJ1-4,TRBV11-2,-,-,CASSLALGVYEKLFF,TGTGCCAGCAGCTTAGCCCTAGGGGTATACGAAAAACTGTTTTTT
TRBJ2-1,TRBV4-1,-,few,CASSPPLASMTNEQFF,TGCGCCAGCAGCCCCCCCCTAGCGTCTATGACTAATGAGCAGTTCTTC
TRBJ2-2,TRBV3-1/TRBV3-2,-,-,CASSRPGGRGTGELFF,TGTGCCAGCAGCCGTCCTGGGGGCCGGGGCACCGGGGAGCTGTTTTTT
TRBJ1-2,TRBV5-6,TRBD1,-,CASSPWDRPNYGYTF,TGTGCCAGCAGCCCCTGGGACAGGCCAAACTATGGCTACACCTTC
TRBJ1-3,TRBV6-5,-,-,CASSLDSLSGNTIYF,TGTGCCAGCAGCTTAGACAGCCTCTCTGGAAACACCATATATTTT
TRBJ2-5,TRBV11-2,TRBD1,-,CASSHRGRDRGGQETQYF,TGTGCCAGCAGCCATAGGGGGCGCGACAGGGGAGGACAAGAGACCCAGTACTTC
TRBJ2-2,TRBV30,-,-,CAWKGGAGGELFF,TGTGCCTGGAAAGGGGGGGCTGGAGGGGAGCTGTTTTTT
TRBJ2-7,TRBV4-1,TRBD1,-,CASSHGQGVFSDEQYF,TGCGCCAGCAGCCACGGACAGGGAGTTTTTTCGGACGAGCAGTACTTC
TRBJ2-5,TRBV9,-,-,CASSAGGTEETQYF,TGTGCCAGCAGCGCGGGGGGGACAGAAGAGACCCAGTACTTC
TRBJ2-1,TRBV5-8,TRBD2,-,CASSLLAGTSSYNEQFF,TGTGCCAGCAGCTTGCTAGCGGGGACCAGCTCCTACAATGAGCAGTTCTTC
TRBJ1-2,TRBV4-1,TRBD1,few,CASRPTGGYGYTF,TGCGCCAGCAGACCGACAGGGGGCTATGGCTACACCTTC
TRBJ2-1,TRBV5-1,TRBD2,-,CASSLSGGANEQFF,TGCGCCAGCAGCCTTAGCGGGGGGGCCAATGAGCAGTTCTTC
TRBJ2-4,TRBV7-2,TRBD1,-,CASSPQGATIQYF,TGTGCCAGCAGCCCGCAGGGGGCTACCATTCAGTACTTC
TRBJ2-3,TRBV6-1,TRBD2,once,CASSEEAGGTDTQYF,TGTGCCAGCAGTGAAGAAGCGGGGGGCACAGATACGCAGTATTTT
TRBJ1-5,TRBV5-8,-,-,CASSYDSNQPQHF,TGTGCCAGCAGCTATGACAGTAATCAGCCCCAGCATTTT
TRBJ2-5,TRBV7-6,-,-,CASSLVSGETQYF,TGTGCCAGCAGCTTGGTGAGCGGAGAGACCCAGTACTTC
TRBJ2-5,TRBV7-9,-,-,CASLETAGQETQYF,TGTGCCAGCCTCGAGACGGCGGGGCAAGAGACCCAGTACTTC
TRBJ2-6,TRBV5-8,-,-,CASSLAGDSGANVLTF,TGTGCCAGCAGCTTGGCAGGGGACTCTGGGGCCAACGTCCTGACTTTC
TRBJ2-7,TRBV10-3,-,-,CAIGRTEDEQYF,TGTGCCATCGGGCGGACGGAGGACGAGCAGTACTTC
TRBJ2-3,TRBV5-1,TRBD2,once,CASSLVTSEADTQYF,TGCGCCAGCAGCTTGGTGACTAGCGAAGCAGATACGCAGTATTTT
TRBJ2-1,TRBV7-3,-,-,CASSLAPAGAGNYNEQFF,TGTGCCAGCAGCTTAGCTCCCGCGGGGGCGGGCAACTACAATGAGCAGTTCTTC
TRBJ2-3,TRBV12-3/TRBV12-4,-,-,CASTPRSPHTQYF,TGTGCCAGCACCCCGAGAAGCCCGCATACGCAGTATTTT
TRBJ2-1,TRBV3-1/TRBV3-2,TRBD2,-,CASSQGPGGGINNEQFF,TGTGCCAGCAGCCAAGGGCCGGGCGGGGGAATAAACAATGAGCAGTTCTTC